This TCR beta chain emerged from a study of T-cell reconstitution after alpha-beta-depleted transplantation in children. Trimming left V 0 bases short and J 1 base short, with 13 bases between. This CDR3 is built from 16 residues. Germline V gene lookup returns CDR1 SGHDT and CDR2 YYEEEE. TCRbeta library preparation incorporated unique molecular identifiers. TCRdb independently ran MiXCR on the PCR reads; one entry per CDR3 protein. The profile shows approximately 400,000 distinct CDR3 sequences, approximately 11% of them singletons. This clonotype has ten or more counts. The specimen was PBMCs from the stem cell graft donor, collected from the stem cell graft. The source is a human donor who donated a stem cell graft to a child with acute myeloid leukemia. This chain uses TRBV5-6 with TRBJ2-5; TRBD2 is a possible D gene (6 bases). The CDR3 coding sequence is TGTGCCAGCAGCTTGGGGGGGTATAGCGGCCAAGAGACCCAGTACTTC. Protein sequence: CASSLGGYSGQETQYF. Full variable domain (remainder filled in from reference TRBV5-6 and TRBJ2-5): DAGVTQSPTHLIKTRGQQVTLRCSPKSGHDTVSWYQQALGQGPQFIFQYYEEEERQRGNFPDRFSGHQFPNYSSELNVNALLLGDSALYLCASSLGGYSGQETQYFGPGTRLLVL.